This TCR beta chain was identified during a study of T cell clonotyping in hematopoietic cell transplantation. The germline V gene has CDR1 MGHDK and CDR2 SYGVNS. The CDR3 contains 13 residues. Unmatched junction bases numbered 3, after V lost 5 bases and J lost 2 bases. The method was immunoSEQ multiplex PCR; TCRdb's version includes in-frame clones alone and lacks a portion of them. The sample lists 7,500 to 9,500 clones; about four fifths were seen once. This clone was seen more than once but under ten times. The sample carries other DNA sequences with the same CDR3. The starting material was peripheral blood mononuclear cells, obtained 180 days after allogeneic stem cell transplant. The V and J genes are TRBV25-1 and TRBJ2-7; TRBD1 agrees at 7 bases. The TCR sequence derives from a female patient between 50 and 60 years old who had an allogeneic stem cell transplant from an unrelated donor, so the T cells may come from the graft donor. Some clones in this sample may be carry-over from other donors' samples. The CDR3 DNA sequence: TGTGCCAGCAGTAGACAGGGAACCTACGAGCAGTACTTC. This gives the protein CASSRQGTYEQYF.